This is a list of T cell receptor beta chains from one sample in a study of identical twins. TCRdb analysed the 5' RACE reads with MiXCR anew, one entry per CDR3 protein. The sample includes more than 1.5 million distinct CDR3 sequences, under 35% seen only once; the top ten take about 0.27%. The specimen sequenced was cord blood. These receptors were collected from a newborn girl in good health. The CDR3 runs from the conserved cysteine through the conserved F or W. D genes are given only for firm matches. Some rows have no size entry. The others give once, few or many, or a class for an expanded clone.

clone_size,d_call,j_call,v_call,cdr3_nt,cdr3_aa
NA,TRBD2,TRBJ2-5,TRBV5-1,TGCGCCAGCACCGGGACTAGCGGACAAGAGACCCAGTACTTC,CASTGTSGQETQYF
NA,NA,TRBJ2-7,TRBV5-1,TGCGCCAGCAGTTCCGATCGGGAAGAGTACGAGCAGTACTTC,CASSSDREEYEQYF
few,NA,TRBJ1-1,TRBV12-5,TGTGCTAGTGCCCCCCAGGGGTTAAACACTGAAGCTTTCTTT,CASAPQGLNTEAFF
NA,NA,TRBJ2-7,TRBV14,TGTGCCAGCAGCCAAGAAAGCTACCCTACCTACGAGCAGTACTTC,CASSQESYPTYEQYF
few,TRBD2,TRBJ2-7,TRBV20-1,TGCAGTGCTAGAGTTAGCGGGGCAACCTACGAGCAGTACTTC,CSARVSGATYEQYF
NA,TRBD2,TRBJ2-7,TRBV24-1,TGTGCCACCAGTAGCGGGAGTCTACCCTACGAGCAGTACTTC,CATSSGSLPYEQYF
once,TRBD2,TRBJ2-3,TRBV5-1,TGCGCCAGCAGCTTACCGGGACTAGCGGGAGTCGCAGATACGCAGTATTTT,CASSLPGLAGVADTQYF
NA,TRBD1,TRBJ1-5,TRBV9,TGTGCCAGCAGCCAGGGGGGACAGGGGTATCAGCCCCAGCATTTT,CASSQGGQGYQPQHF
once,NA,TRBJ2-3,TRBV12-3/TRBV12-4,TGTCCCAGCAGTCTTAGCACAGATACGCAGTATTTT,CPSSLSTDTQYF
few,TRBD1,TRBJ1-2,TRBV10-3,TGTGCCATCAGTGAAGGACAGGGAGGTGGCTACACCTTC,CAISEGQGGGYTF
NA,TRBD2,TRBJ2-1,TRBV19,TGTGCCAGTAGGTTACTAGCGGGAAGAGGCAATGAGCAGTTCTTC,CASRLLAGRGNEQFF
NA,NA,TRBJ2-4,TRBV9,TGTGCCAGCAGCGTAGTAGCTGAGGACCGAGAGCAGTACTTC,CASSVVAEDREQYF
NA,NA,TRBJ2-7,TRBV9,TGTGCCAGCAGCCCCCTAGCTGACCCTACCTACGAGCAGTACTTC,CASSPLADPTYEQYF
many,NA,TRBJ1-5,TRBV29-1,TGCAGCGTTGGAGGGGGTTCTAATCAGCCCCAGCATTTT,CSVGGGSNQPQHF
NA,TRBD2,TRBJ2-5,TRBV5-1,TGCGCCAGCAGCTTGGATAAGCGACTAGCGGGGCCAAAAGAGACCCAGTACTTC,CASSLDKRLAGPKETQYF
few,NA,TRBJ1-6,TRBV20-1,TGCAGTGCGGACTGGGACACACGACATAATTCACCCCTCCACTTT,CSADWDTRHNSPLHF
few,NA,TRBJ1-4,TRBV11-2,TGTGCCAGCAGCTGGGAGGGGTTCGCTAATGAAAAACTGTTTTTT,CASSWEGFANEKLFF
NA,NA,TRBJ1-1,TRBV10-3,TGTGCCATCGTGGGGGACACCAACACTGAAGCTTTCTTT,CAIVGDTNTEAFF
few,NA,TRBJ2-5,TRBV20-1,TGCAGTGCTAGCGGTGGCAGCCTTACCCACCAAGAGACCCAGTACTTC,CSASGGSLTHQETQYF
few,NA,TRBJ1-3,TRBV29-1,TGCAGCGTTGTCTCTGGAAACACCATATATTTT,CSVVSGNTIYF
few,NA,TRBJ2-1,TRBV20-1,TGCAGTGCTACGGCCAATGAGCAGTTCTTC,CSATANEQFF
NA,NA,TRBJ1-2,TRBV10-3,TGTGCCATCAGTGAGAACCACGGGTATGGCTACACCTTC,CAISENHGYGYTF
NA,NA,TRBJ2-1,TRBV5-1,TGCGCCAGCAGCTACTCAGGGGGGACGAACAATGAGCAGTTCTTC,CASSYSGGTNNEQFF
NA,NA,TRBJ2-6,TRBV28,TGTGCCAGCTTTGGAGACTCTGGGGCCAACGTCCTGACTTTC,CASFGDSGANVLTF
NA,TRBD2,TRBJ2-7,TRBV20-1,TGCAGTGCGACGGGACCGGGACTAGCGGACCACGAGCAGTACTTC,CSATGPGLADHEQYF
NA,TRBD1,TRBJ2-1,TRBV9,TGTGCCAGCAGCTCCCAGGGGGCGCCCAACAATGAGCAGTTCTTC,CASSSQGAPNNEQFF
NA,TRBD2,TRBJ2-7,TRBV18,TGTGCCAGCTCAGGGACTAGCGGGGCTAGCTCCTACAATGAGCAGTACTTC,CASSGTSGASSYNEQYF